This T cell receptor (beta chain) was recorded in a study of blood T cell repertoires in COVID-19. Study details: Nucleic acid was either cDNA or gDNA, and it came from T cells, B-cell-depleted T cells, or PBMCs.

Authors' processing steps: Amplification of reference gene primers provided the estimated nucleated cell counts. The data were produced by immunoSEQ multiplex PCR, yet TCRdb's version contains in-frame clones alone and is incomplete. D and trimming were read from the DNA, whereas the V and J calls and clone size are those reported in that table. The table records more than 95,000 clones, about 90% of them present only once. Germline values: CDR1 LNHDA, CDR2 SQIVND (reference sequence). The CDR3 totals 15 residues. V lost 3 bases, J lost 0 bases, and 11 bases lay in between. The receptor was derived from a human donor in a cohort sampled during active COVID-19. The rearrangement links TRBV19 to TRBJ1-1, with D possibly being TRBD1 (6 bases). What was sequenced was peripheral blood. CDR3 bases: TGTGCCAGTAGTATCACAGGGTATATGAACACTGAAGCTTTCTTT. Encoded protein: CASSITGYMNTEAFF.